Following are 27 T cell receptor beta chains from one sample sequenced in a study of cytomegalovirus exposure and HLA in healthy donors. 60 Vbeta and 13 Jbeta primers were used in PCR. TCRdb keeps only in-frame clones here, not all; method: immunoSEQ multiplex PCR. The sample shows roughly 110,000 clones, around three quarters of them seen only once. Sample: PBMCs. The receptors were sampled from a woman in her 50s in good health and CMV-seropositive.

V usage is TRBV30 and J usage is TRBJ2-3, with 12 bases identical to TRBD2. The V gene end was trimmed by 7 bases and the J gene end by 0 bases; junction bases not matched to a gene: 5. CDR3 length equals 15 residues. CDR1 GTSNPN and CDR2 SVGIG come from the germline V gene (reference sequence). The chain's CDR3 is CAYTSGRSSTDTQYF. CDR3 bases: TGTGCCTACACTAGCGGGAGGTCTAGCACAGATACGCAGTATTTT.

The chain joins TRBV19 to TRBJ2-2, with D possibly being TRBD2 (6 bases). The CDR3 runs to 14 residues. In germline, CDR1 is LNHDA, CDR2 SQIVND (reference sequence). V was cut by 6 bases and J by 6 bases, with 14 bases left in between. CDR3 region: CASRRLGVSGELFF. CDR3 DNA: TGTGCCAGTAGGCGACTAGGAGTATCCGGGGAGCTGTTTTTT.

The V call is TRBV5-4, the J call TRBJ2-5; TRBD2 matches at 10 bases. The DNA matches TRBJ2-7 better at its end, which makes the J call doubtful. The CDR3 has 14 amino acids. Germline CDR1 SGHNT, CDR2 YYREEE (reference sequence). CDR3 amino acids: CASSLLAGVYEQYF. The CDR3 DNA reads as TGTGCCAGCAGCCTTCTAGCGGGAGTCTACGAGCAGTACTTC.

This sequence joins TRBV6-1 and TRBJ2-7; maybe TRBD1 (5 bases). This CDR3 region has 12 residues. The V gene's germline CDR1 is MNHNS and CDR2 SASEGT. V gave up 6 bases and J gave up 3 bases, with 9 bases separating them. CDR3 coding DNA: TGTGCCAGCAGCACGCAGGGCTACGAGCAGTACTTC. Amino acid sequence: CASSTQGYEQYF.

V and J are TRBV7-2 and TRBJ1-4; tentatively, D is TRBD1 (5 bases). The germline V gene has CDR1 SGHTA and CDR2 FQGNSA. This CDR3 contains 14 residues. Trimming pared 3 bases from V and 8 bases from J, leaving 13 bases between. The chain's CDR3 is CASSFRGGVEKLFF. For the CDR3, the DNA is TGTGCCAGCAGCTTCCGTGGGGGGGTGGAAAAACTGTTTTTT.

This chain uses TRBV28 with TRBJ1-1; D uncertain. The V gene lost 3 bases and the J gene lost 11 bases, with 16 bases spanning the gap. The CDR3 loop spans 13 amino acids. From germline, CDR1 is MDHEN and CDR2 SYDVKM. The CDR3 sequence is CASSFSGSREAFF. As DNA, the CDR3 is TGTGCCAGCAGTTTTTCGGGCAGTCGGGAGGCTTTCTTT.

The gene calls are TRBV10-3 and TRBJ2-7; no reliable D call. From germline, CDR1 is ENHRY and CDR2 SYGVKD. The CDR3 is 12 amino acids. Trimming took 6 bases from V and 4 from J, leaving 10 bases between them. CDR3 nucleotides: TGTGCCATCAGCCAACAAAAATACGAGCAGTACTTC. It specifies CAISQQKYEQYF.

CDR3 DNA: TGTGCCAGCAGGGCCGATTATCCAGGGGTCGGTGGCTACACCTTC. It specifies CASRADYPGVGGYTF. The chain recombines TRBV2 with TRBJ1-2, with a weak D call TRBD1 (6 bases). Trimming took off 6 bases at V and 7 bases at J, with 21 bases between the two ends. CDR1 is SNHLY and CDR2 is FYNNEI in the germline V gene. This CDR3 is 15 amino acids long.

V is TRBV4-3 and J is TRBJ2-1; TRBD2 agrees at 11 bases. Trimming removed 0 bases from V and 4 bases from J; junction bases left unmatched: 2. CDR1 and CDR2 (germline): LGHNA, YSLEER. This CDR3 has 16 residues. The CDR3 region has the DNA TGCGCCAGCAGCCAAGAGGGACTAGCGGTTTACAATGAGCAGTTCTTC. It codes for CASSQEGLAVYNEQFF.

The gene calls are TRBV9 and TRBJ1-6; tentative D call: TRBD1 (6 bases). The CDR3 covers 14 residues. V dropped 4 bases and J dropped 6 bases, with 11 bases sitting between them. The germline V gene encodes CDR1 SGDLS and CDR2 YYNGEE. The CDR3 loop reads CASSPRQANSPLHF. CDR3 DNA sequence: TGTGCCAGCAGCCCCAGACAGGCTAATTCACCCCTCCACTTT.

This clone was seen more than once but under ten times. The V and J genes are TRBV5-1 and TRBJ1-1; 8 nucleotides agree with TRBD1. The V gene's germline CDR1 is SGHRS and CDR2 YFSETQ. The CDR3 is 16 residues long. Trimming removed 0 bases from V and 4 bases from J; junction bases left unmatched: 8. CDR3 sequence (DNA): TGCGCCAGCAGCTTGGGGGACAGGCCTGGGAGCACTGAAGCTTTCTTT. It encodes CASSLGDRPGSTEAFF.

The chain has TRBV28 and TRBJ1-2; D is perhaps TRBD1 (5 bases). With 10 bases removed from V and 0 bases from J, the gap between germline ends came to 15 bases. Germline V lookup: CDR1 MDHEN, CDR2 SYDVKM. The CDR3 sequence is 14 residues long. The CDR3 loop is CATRKAGANYGYTF. DNA for the CDR3: TGTGCCACCCGTAAAGCGGGGGCTAACTATGGCTACACCTTC.

Written as DNA, the CDR3 is TGTGCCAGTAGTGTAATTGACAGGGGTATAAACACTGAAGCTTTCTTT. Translated: CASSVIDRGINTEAFF. The chain is built from TRBV19 and TRBJ1-1, with 8 bases identical to TRBD1. Germline-derived CDR1 and CDR2 are LNHDA and SQIVND (reference sequence). Germline trimming cut 5 bases from V and 2 bases from J; bases unmatched to any gene: 10. The length of the CDR3 is 16 residues.

The chain couples TRBV10-1 to TRBJ1-5; D gene uncertain. The CDR3 is 10 residues long. Per the germline V gene, CDR1 is WNHNN and CDR2 is SYGVQD (reference sequence). V was cut by 10 bases and J by 9 bases, with 10 bases left in between. CDR3 nucleotides: TGCGCCATCCGGGAGTGGCCCCAGCATTTT. This translates into CAIREWPQHF.

The V call is TRBV28, the J call TRBJ1-1; D not certain. The germline CDR1 and CDR2 sequences are MDHEN and SYDVKM. There are 14 residues in the CDR3. V was trimmed by 7 bases and J by 5 bases, leaving 17 bases between them. The CDR3 DNA reads TGTGCCAGCATCAAGACGGCCTTGAGGACTGAAGCTTTCTTT. The encoded protein is CASIKTALRTEAFF.

The rearrangement links TRBV6-5 to TRBJ2-1; D remains unclear. V dropped 2 bases and J dropped 6 bases, with 8 bases sitting between them. Germline V lookup: CDR1 MNHEY, CDR2 SVGAGI. The CDR3 contains 13 residues. CDR3 sequence (DNA): TGTGCCAGCAGTTACGCTACTCTCAATGAGCAGTTCTTC. Its protein is CASSYATLNEQFF.

The V gene is TRBV15, the J gene TRBJ2-5; no reliable D call. The V and J ends lost 0 bases and 9 bases respectively, with 5 bases between them. The germline CDR1 and CDR2 sequences are LNHNV and YYDKDF (reference sequence). The CDR3 is 11 amino acids. CDR3 DNA sequence: TGTGCCACCAGCAGAGACCAGGCCCAGTACTTC. It translates to CATSRDQAQYF.

A remark on this clone: A read error may account for a junction end that differs from germline. The chain couples TRBV7-9 to TRBJ2-5; 8 bases match TRBD2. This CDR3 comprises 17 residues. Germline lookup yields CDR1 SEHNR and CDR2 FQNEAQ (reference sequence). The CDR3 DNA follows: TGTTCCAGCAGCTTAGGGCCTGCGGGGGGCTCTAAAGGGACCCAGTACTTC. Its translation: CSSSLGPAGGSKGTQYF.

The rearrangement uses TRBV9 and TRBJ2-1; possible D gene TRBD2, 5 bases. The germline gives CDR1 SGDLS, CDR2 YYNGEE. V lost 0 bases and J 3 bases, leaving 10 bases between the germline ends. This CDR3 comprises 15 residues. CDR3 nucleotide sequence: TGTGCCAGCAGCGTAGATGAGGGTAGCTACAATGAGCAGTTCTTC. Translating gives CASSVDEGSYNEQFF.

Comments on this clone: Its ends do not fully match the called genes, so a read error is possible. V is TRBV7-9 and J is TRBJ2-1, with a tentative D call TRBD2 (5 bases). Germline V gene sequence: CDR1 SEHNR, CDR2 FQNEAQ (reference sequence). The CDR3 extends over 17 amino acids. The CDR3 nucleotides are TGTTCCAGCAGCCCCCGAACAAAGTCTAGCTCCCACAATGAGCAGTTCTTC. Translated, it gives CSSSPRTKSSSHNEQFF.

This clone has just one count. This chain's CDR3 is CASSFGGIAEAFF. The CDR3 bases are TGCGCCAGCAGCTTCGGGGGTATCGCTGAAGCTTTCTTT. The chain couples TRBV5-1 to TRBJ1-1; tentatively, D is TRBD1 (5 bases). Germline CDR1 and CDR2: SGHRS and YFSETQ. The CDR3 runs 13 residues. The V end lost 2 bases, the J end lost 6 bases, and 11 bases lay between the germline ends.

The chain recombines TRBV28 with TRBJ2-7, with D hard to call. Germline V lookup: CDR1 MDHEN, CDR2 SYDVKM. The CDR3 sequence is 12 residues long. Trimming stripped 3 bases from V and 6 bases from J, with 9 bases between. The CDR3 nucleotides are TGTGCCAGCAGTTTCTCCCTCCGCGAGCAGTACTTC. Its protein product is CASSFSLREQYF.

This clone appeared a few times. This chain connects TRBV6-6 to TRBJ2-2, with a tentative D call TRBD1 (6 bases). Germline V gives CDR1 MNHNY, CDR2 SVGAGI (reference sequence). V shed 6 bases and J shed 6 bases, with 14 bases lying between them. There are 14 residues in the CDR3. This chain's CDR3 is CASRDLGGPGELFF. The CDR3 bases are TGTGCCAGCAGGGATCTAGGGGGACCCGGGGAGCTGTTTTTT.

Details on this clone: A junction boundary mismatches the germline segment, possibly from a read error. The chain couples TRBV7-9 to TRBJ1-4; D possibly corresponds to TRBD1 (6 bases). Germline loops: CDR1 SEHNR, CDR2 FQNEAQ (reference sequence). The length of the CDR3 is 15 residues. The CDR3 nucleotides are TGTTCCAGCAGCTTAGGACAGCTACTCAATGAAAAACTGTTTTTT. As protein: CSSSLGQLLNEKLFF. Complete variable domain (other parts from reference TRBV7-9 and TRBJ1-4): DTGVSQNPRHKITKRGQNVTFRCDPISEHNRLYWYRQTLGQGPEFLTYFQNEAQLEKSRLLSDRFSAERPKGSFSTLEIQRTEQGDSAMYLCSSSLGQLLNEKLFFGSGTQLSVL.

The chain employs TRBV9 and TRBJ2-7; 9 bases are a match to TRBD1. The germline gives CDR1 SGDLS, CDR2 YYNGEE. The CDR3 is 15 residues long. Trimming removed 1 base from V and 4 bases from J; junction bases left unmatched: 6. CDR3 sequence: CASSVRGDRAYEQYF. In nucleotides, the CDR3 is TGTGCCAGCAGCGTAAGAGGGGACAGGGCATACGAGCAGTACTTC.

J is TRBJ1-6 and V is TRBV5-4; a weak D match, TRBD1 (5 bases). The CDR3 contains 15 residues. Germline-derived CDR1 and CDR2 are SGHNT and YYREEE (reference sequence). Trimming stripped 0 bases from V and 7 bases from J, with 11 bases between. The DNA for the CDR3 is TGTGCCAGCAGCTTGGAGTCAGGGCGCAATTCACCCCTCCACTTT. Translating it yields CASSLESGRNSPLHF.

The chain couples TRBV5-4 to TRBJ2-5; D is ambiguous. Between the trimmed V and J ends, which lost 5 bases and 1 base, there was a span of 9 bases. This CDR3 region has 13 residues. CDR1 is SGHNT and CDR2 is YYREEE in the germline V gene (reference sequence). CDR3 region: CASRPEPQETQYF. The CDR3 nucleotides are TGTGCCAGCAGACCGGAGCCCCAAGAGACCCAGTACTTC.